This T cell receptor beta chain came from a study of T cell changes during pregnancy in multiple sclerosis. Trimming removed 2 bases at V and 3 bases at J, with 8 bases between. The CDR3 consists of 13 residues. Per germline, CDR1 SGDLS and CDR2 YYNGEE. This clone was counted between two and nine times. Only in-frame clones appear in the TCRdb table, and some are missing; sequencing was by immunoSEQ multiplex PCR. The table includes 90,000 to 120,000 clones, about 92% detected once. The material sequenced was peripheral blood, taken in the second trimester of pregnancy. V gene TRBV9 combines with J gene TRBJ1-1; a weak D match, TRBD1 (6 bases). The sequence was obtained from a female donor with multiple sclerosis, enrolled in a pregnancy study. CDR3 coding DNA: TGTGCCAGCAGCGTGCAGGGGTACACTGAAGCTTTCTTT. This gives the protein CASSVQGYTEAFF. The entire variable domain, with the rest obtained from reference TRBV9 and TRBJ1-1, is as follows: DSGVTQTPKHLITATGQRVTLRCSPRSGDLSVYWYQQSLDQGLQFLIQYYNGEERAKGNILERFSAQQFPDLHSELNLSSLELGDSALYFCASSVQGYTEAFFGQGTRLTVV.